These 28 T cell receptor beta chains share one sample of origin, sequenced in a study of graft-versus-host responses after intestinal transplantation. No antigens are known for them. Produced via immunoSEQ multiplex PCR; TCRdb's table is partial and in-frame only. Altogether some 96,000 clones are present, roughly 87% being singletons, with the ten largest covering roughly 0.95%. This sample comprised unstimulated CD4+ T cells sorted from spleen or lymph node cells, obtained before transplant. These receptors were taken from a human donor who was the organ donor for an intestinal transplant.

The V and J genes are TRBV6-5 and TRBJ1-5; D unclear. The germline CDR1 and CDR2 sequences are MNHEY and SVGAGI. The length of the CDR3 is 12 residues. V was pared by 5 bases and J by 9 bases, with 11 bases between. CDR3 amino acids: CASSELWPPQHF. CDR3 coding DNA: TGTGCCAGCAGTGAACTTTGGCCGCCCCAGCATTTT.

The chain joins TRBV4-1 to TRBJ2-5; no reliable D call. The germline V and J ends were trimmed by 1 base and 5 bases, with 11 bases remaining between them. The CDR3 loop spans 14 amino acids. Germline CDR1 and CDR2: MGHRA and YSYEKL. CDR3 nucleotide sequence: TGCGCCAGCAGCCAAGTAAGAGACTCGGAGACCCAGTACTTC. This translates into CASSQVRDSETQYF.

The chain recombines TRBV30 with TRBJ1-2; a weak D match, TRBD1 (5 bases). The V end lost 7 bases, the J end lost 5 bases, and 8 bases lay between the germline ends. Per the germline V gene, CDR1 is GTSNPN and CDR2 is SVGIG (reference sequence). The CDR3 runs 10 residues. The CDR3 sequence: CALQEYGYTF. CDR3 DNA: TGTGCCTTACAGGAGTATGGCTACACCTTC.

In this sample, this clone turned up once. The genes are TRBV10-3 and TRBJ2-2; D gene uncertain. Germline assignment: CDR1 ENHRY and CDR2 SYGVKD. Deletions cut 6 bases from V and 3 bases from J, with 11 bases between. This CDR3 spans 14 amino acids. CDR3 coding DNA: TGTGCCATCAGGGACGGTCGGGACACCGGGGAGCTGTTTTTT. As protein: CAIRDGRDTGELFF.

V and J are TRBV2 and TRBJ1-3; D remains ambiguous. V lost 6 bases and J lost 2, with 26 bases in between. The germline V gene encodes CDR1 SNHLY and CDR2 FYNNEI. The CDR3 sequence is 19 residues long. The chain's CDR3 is CASSAPLLQQVSTGNTIYF. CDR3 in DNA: TGTGCCAGCAGCGCCCCTCTGTTGCAGCAAGTCTCGACTGGAAACACCATATATTTT.

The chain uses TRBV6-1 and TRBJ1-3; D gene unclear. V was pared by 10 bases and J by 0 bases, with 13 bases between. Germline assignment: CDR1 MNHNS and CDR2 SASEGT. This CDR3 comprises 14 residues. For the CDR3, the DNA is TGTGCCACCTGCCGGGTCGACTCTGGAAACACCATATATTTT. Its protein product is CATCRVDSGNTIYF.

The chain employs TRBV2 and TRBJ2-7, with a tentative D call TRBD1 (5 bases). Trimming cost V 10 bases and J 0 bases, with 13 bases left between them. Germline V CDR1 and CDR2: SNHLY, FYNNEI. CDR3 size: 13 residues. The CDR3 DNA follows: TGTGCCACAACACAGGATCTCTCCTACGAGCAGTACTTC. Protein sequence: CATTQDLSYEQYF.

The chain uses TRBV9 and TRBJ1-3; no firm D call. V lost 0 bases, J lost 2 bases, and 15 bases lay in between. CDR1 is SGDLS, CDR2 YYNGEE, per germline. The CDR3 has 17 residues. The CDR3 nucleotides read TGTGCCAGCAGCGTAGATCCCTCCGGGGTTGCTGGAAACACCATATATTTT. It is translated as CASSVDPSGVAGNTIYF.

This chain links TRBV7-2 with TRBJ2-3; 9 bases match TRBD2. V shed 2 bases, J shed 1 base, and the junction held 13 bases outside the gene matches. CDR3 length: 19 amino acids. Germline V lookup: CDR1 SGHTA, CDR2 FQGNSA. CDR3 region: CASSLRRGGAGVGTDTQYF. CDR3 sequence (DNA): TGTGCCAGCAGCTTAAGGCGGGGGGGGGCCGGTGTAGGCACAGATACGCAGTATTTT.

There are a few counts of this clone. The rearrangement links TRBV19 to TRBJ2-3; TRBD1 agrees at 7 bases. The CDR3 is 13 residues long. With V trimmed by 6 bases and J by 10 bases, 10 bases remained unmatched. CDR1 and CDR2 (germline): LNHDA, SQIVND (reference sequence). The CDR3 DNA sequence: TGTGCCAGTAGCCCCTCGACACAGGGGTCGCAGTATTTT. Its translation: CASSPSTQGSQYF.

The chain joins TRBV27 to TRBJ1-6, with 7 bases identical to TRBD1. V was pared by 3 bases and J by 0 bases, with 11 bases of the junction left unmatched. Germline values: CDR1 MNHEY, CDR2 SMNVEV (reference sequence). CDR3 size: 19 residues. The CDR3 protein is CASSFPRAGGGSYNSPLHF. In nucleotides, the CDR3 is TGTGCCAGCAGTTTCCCAAGGGCAGGGGGAGGCTCCTATAATTCACCCCTCCACTTT.

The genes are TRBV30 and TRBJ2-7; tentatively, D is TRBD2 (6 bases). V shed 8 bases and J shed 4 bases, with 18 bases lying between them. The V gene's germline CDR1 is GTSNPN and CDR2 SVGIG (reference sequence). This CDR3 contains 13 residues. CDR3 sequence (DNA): TGTGCCCGGACGGGCGTAGCGGATTACGAGCAGTACTTC. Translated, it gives CARTGVADYEQYF.

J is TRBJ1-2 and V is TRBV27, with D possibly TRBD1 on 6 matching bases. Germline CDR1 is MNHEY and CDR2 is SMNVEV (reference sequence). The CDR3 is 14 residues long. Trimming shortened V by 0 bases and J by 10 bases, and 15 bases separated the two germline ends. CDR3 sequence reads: CASSLSATRGLYTF. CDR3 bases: TGTGCCAGCAGTTTATCGGCAACCCGGGGGCTCTACACCTTC.

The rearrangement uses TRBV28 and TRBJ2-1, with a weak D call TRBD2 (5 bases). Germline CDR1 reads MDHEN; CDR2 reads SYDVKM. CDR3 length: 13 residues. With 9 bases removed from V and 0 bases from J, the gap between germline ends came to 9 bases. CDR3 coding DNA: TGTGCCAGTGAGGGCGACTCCTACAATGAGCAGTTCTTC. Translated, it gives CASEGDSYNEQFF.

CDR3 region: CASSLGRDKQYF. In DNA form, the CDR3 reads TGTGCCAGCAGCTTAGGCAGGGATAAGCAGTACTTC. The chain has TRBV11-2 and TRBJ2-7; possibly TRBD1 for D (5 bases). This CDR3 spans 12 amino acids. Trimming stripped 1 base from V and 8 bases from J, with 9 bases between. Germline assignment: CDR1 SGHAT and CDR2 FQNNGV.

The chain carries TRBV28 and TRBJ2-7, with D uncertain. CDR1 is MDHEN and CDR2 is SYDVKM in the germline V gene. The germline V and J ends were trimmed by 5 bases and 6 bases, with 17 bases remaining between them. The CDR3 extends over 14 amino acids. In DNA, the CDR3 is TGTGCCAGCAGTACTGGTCTTAGATCGGGCGAGCAGTACTTC. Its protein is CASSTGLRSGEQYF.

The CDR3 is CARFKTRAVRQETQYF. In DNA, the CDR3 is TGTGCCCGCTTTAAGACGAGGGCCGTACGTCAAGAGACCCAGTACTTC. V gene TRBV27 combines with J gene TRBJ2-5; tentative D call: TRBD2 (5 bases). Germline V gene sequence: CDR1 MNHEY, CDR2 SMNVEV (reference sequence). There are 16 residues in the CDR3. Trimming removed 11 bases from V and 2 bases from J, with 24 bases in between.

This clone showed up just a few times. CDR3 nucleotides: TGTGCCATCAGCCCCTCTGGGGCCAACGTCCTGACTTTC. Translation gives CAISPSGANVLTF. The chain carries TRBV10-3 and TRBJ2-6; D gene ambiguous. Trimming stripped 6 bases from V and 0 bases from J, with 3 bases between. The length of the CDR3 is 13 residues. CDR1 and CDR2 (germline): ENHRY, SYGVKD.

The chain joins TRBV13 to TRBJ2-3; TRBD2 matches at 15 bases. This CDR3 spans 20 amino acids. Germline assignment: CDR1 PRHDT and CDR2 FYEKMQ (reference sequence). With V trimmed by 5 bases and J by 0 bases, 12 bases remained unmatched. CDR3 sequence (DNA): TGTGCCAGCAGCCCCGGACGCGGACTAGCGGGGGGGCGAAGCACAGATACGCAGTATTTT. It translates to CASSPGRGLAGGRSTDTQYF.

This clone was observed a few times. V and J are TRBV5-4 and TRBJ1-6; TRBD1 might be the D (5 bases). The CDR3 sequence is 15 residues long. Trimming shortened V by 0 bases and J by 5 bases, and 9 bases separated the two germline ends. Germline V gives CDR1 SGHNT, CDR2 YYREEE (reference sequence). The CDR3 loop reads CASSLEQGHNSPLHF. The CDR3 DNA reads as TGTGCCAGCAGCTTGGAGCAGGGACATAATTCACCCCTCCACTTT.

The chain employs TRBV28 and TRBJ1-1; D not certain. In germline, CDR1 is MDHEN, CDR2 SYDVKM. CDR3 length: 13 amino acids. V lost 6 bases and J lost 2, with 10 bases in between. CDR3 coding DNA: TGTGCCAGCAGCCTTCGTGGTAACACTGAAGCTTTCTTT. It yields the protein CASSLRGNTEAFF.

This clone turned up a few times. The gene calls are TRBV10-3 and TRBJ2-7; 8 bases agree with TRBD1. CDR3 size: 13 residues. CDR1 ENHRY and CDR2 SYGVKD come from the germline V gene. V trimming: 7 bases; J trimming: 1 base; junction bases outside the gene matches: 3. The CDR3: CAIKDRASYEQYF. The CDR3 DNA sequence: TGTGCCATCAAGGACAGGGCTTCCTACGAGCAGTACTTC.

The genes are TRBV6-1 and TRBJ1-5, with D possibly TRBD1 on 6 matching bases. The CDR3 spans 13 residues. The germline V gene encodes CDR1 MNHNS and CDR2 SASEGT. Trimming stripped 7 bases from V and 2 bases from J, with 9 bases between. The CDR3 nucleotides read TGTGCCAGCATGAGGGGGGGCAATCAGCCCCAGCATTTT. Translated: CASMRGGNQPQHF.

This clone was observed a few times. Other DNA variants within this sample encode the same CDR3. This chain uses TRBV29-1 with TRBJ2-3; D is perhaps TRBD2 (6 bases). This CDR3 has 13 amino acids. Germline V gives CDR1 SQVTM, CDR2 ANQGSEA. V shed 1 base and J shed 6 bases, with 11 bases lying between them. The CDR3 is CSVEVGGSDTQYF. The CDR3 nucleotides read TGCAGCGTTGAAGTTGGGGGGTCCGATACGCAGTATTTT.

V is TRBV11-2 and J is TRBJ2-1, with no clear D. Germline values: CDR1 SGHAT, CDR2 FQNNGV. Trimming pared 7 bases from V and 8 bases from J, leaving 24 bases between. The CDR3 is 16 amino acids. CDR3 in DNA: TGTGCCAGCACCCCTTCACTGGCGCTGATGTCGGATGAGCAGTTCTTC. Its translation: CASTPSLALMSDEQFF.

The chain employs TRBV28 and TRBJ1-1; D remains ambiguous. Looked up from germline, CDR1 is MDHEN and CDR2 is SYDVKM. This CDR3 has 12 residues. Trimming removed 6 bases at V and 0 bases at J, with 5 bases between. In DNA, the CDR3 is TGTGCCAGCAGGACGGTGAACACTGAAGCTTTCTTT. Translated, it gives CASRTVNTEAFF.

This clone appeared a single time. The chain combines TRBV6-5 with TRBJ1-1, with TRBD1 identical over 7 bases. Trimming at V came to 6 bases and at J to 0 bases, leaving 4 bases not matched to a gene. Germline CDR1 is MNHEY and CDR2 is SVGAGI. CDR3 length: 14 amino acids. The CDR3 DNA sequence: TGTGCCAGCAGCCGGGGACAGCTGAACACTGAAGCTTTCTTT. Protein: CASSRGQLNTEAFF.

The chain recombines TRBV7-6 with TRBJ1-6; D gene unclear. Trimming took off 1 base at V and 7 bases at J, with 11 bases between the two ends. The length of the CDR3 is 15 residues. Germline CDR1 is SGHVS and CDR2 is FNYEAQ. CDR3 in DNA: TGTGCCAGCAGCTTAGACGGCCTCACAAATTCACCCCTCCACTTT. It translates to CASSLDGLTNSPLHF.